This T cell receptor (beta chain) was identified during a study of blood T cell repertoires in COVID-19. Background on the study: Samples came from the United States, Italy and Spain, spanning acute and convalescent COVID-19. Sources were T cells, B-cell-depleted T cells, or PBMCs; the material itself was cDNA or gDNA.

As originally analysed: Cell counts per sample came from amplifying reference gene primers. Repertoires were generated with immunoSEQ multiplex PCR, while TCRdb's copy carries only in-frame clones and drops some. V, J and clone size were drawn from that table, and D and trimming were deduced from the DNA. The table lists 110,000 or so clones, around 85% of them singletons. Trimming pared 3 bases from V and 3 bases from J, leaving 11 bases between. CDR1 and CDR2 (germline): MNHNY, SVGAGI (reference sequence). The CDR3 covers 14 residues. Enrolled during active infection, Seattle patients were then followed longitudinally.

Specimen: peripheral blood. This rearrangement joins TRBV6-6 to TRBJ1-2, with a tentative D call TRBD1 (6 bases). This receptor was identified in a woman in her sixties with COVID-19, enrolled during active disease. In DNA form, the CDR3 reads TGTGCCAGCAGTTATGAGTCAGGGGACTATGGCTACACCTTC. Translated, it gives CASSYESGDYGYTF.